This T cell receptor beta chain is drawn from a study of blood T cell repertoires in COVID-19 (TCRdb year 2020). In terms of the full investigation: Samples from collaborators originated in the United States, Italy and Spain and spanned both the acute and convalescent phases of COVID-19. Where HLA class I and class II types were available, the types were taken from metadata supplied by the sample provider, not from assay-based typing. The prospective study material was composed of cDNA or gDNA derived from T cells, B-cell-depleted T cells, or PBMCs. Sample metadata almost always included a de-identified subject ID, COVID-19 status, age in years and sex. Samples came from the ongoing ImmuneRACE study (first 160 participants) plus 1,254 subjects from 6 global collaborators. Subjects who had been exposed to COVID-19, were actively infected with it, or had recovered from it provided the deeply sampled blood TCRbeta repertoires that made up the dataset. A freely available public database, intended as a resource for researchers studying the immune response to SARS-CoV-2, is where the repertoires were released. General conclusions and limits of the study: Clinical and demographic metadata were provided uncurated, with the amount varying by source and participant.

The collaborating institutions used their own protocols to collect whole blood in K2EDTA tubes. Collaborator samples were shipped for TCRbeta analysis as frozen whole blood, isolated PBMCs, or DNA extracted from either sample type. Regarding this clone: There is no known antigen for this receptor. Base qualities are missing; no much larger clone stands one base away.

From V the trimming removes 6 bases and from J it removes 1 base, while the gene matches leave 5 bases of the junction unaccounted for. The CDR3, cysteine through phenylalanine, is 15 amino acids long. The DNA shown is the 45-base CDR3, in frame from base 1. CDR1 MNHEY and CDR2 SVGAGI are derived from the germline V gene. TCRbeta CDR3 regions were amplified from genomic DNA using the immunoSEQ Assay, a bias-controlled multiplex PCR. The source study handled its data this way. The number of nucleated cells in each sample was estimated from the amplification of reference gene primers within the assay. To quantify the absolute abundance of each unique TCRbeta CDR3 rearrangement, sequence reads were collapsed and filtered. For each sample, productive Simpson clonality was calculated as the square root of Simpson's diversity index across productive rearrangements. The clones in this table, taken by TCRdb from immuneACCESS, are in-frame only. Not every clone is retained; where verified, under half of the shortfall comes from an unresolved V gene, and the cause of the rest is unknown. V and J calls and clone size are as listed in that table; D and trimming were resolved from the DNA. The sample has about 380,000 clones on record, around 92% of them singletons. The ten largest make up more than 0.95% of the sample.

The chain couples TRBV6-5 to TRBJ1-3, with 8 middle bases fitting TRBD1. This clonotype was obtained from a man in his forties with acute or convalescent COVID-19. The sequencing sample was made of peripheral blood. Read as DNA, the sequence is TGTGCCAGCAGGGGCAGGGGGCAATCTGGAAACACCATATATTTT. Translated, it gives CASRGRGQSGNTIYF.